This T cell receptor (beta chain) emerged from a study of T-cell memory formation after mild COVID-19. Broader study findings: Cross-reactive memory seemingly joined, as some responding clones were found in pre-infection memory. Mainly in CM and EM were contracting CD4+ clones; CD8+ were in EMRA. A second wave expanding day 15 to 37 was CD4+-biased; contracting clones were balanced.

CDR1 and CDR2 (germline): SGHRS, YFSETQ. The V and J ends lost 3 bases and 5 bases, in that order; junction bases with no gene match: 8. The CDR3 has 15 amino acids. Researchers used 5'RACE with constant-segment primers to make TCR alpha and TCR beta cDNA libraries that carry sample barcodes and UMIs. TCRdb reanalysed the 5' RACE reads using MiXCR and keeps one entry per CDR3 protein. This table has under 700,000 distinct CDR3 sequences, roughly 21% appearing once. This clonotype was seen ten or more times. Its antigen is not known. The specimen sequenced was PBMCs or a T cell subset sorted from them (not recorded which). The V call is TRBV5-1, the J call TRBJ2-4; 7 bases match TRBD1. The source is an adult woman who had mild COVID-19 (a few samples of this study predate the infection). Cell type and time point are not known. The DNA for the CDR3 is TGCGCCAGCAGCTCTGCCGGGACAGTAGAAAACATTCAGTACTTC. The encoded protein is CASSSAGTVENIQYF.